What follows are 29 T cell receptor beta chains derived from one specimen sequenced in a study of shared clonotypes between healthy human individuals. Profiling relied on immunoSEQ multiplex PCR, and the TCRdb table lists in-frame clones only, not all of them. The sample consists of approximately 980,000 clones, about 80% of them appearing once. Input material: memory CD4+ T cells sorted from blood. Stated subset: CD45RA-negative fraction. These TCRs come from a man younger than 35 in good health.

The V gene is TRBV5-1, the J gene TRBJ2-3; possibly TRBD2 for D (6 bases). V lost 4 bases to trimming and J lost 0 bases, with 18 bases between them. CDR3 size: 17 residues. The V gene's germline CDR1 is SGHRS and CDR2 YFSETQ. The CDR3 DNA reads TGCGCCAGCAGCCGCGGGGCTAGCGTGTATAGCACAGATACGCAGTATTTT. This sequence encodes CASSRGASVYSTDTQYF.

This clone was picked up many times. The chain uses TRBV28 and TRBJ1-1, with D possibly TRBD1 on 6 matching bases. CDR3 length equals 14 residues. Trimming stripped 8 bases from V and 2 bases from J, with 15 bases between. CDR1 and CDR2 (germline): MDHEN, SYDVKM. The chain's CDR3 is CASVAQGRNTEAFF. The DNA of the CDR3 is TGTGCCAGCGTTGCACAGGGACGAAACACTGAAGCTTTCTTT.

The rearrangement uses TRBV7-3 and TRBJ2-2; no reliable D call. V was cut by 4 bases and J by 5 bases, with 5 bases left in between. The germline gives CDR1 SGHTA, CDR2 FQGTGA. CDR3 length equals 12 residues. CDR3 sequence: CASSSTTGELFF. Written as DNA, the CDR3 is TGTGCCAGCAGCTCCACGACCGGGGAGCTGTTTTTT. Looking up the rest from reference TRBV7-3 and TRBJ2-2 gives the full variable domain: GAGVSQTPSNKVTEKGKYVELRCDPISGHTALYWYRQSLGQGPEFLIYFQGTGAADDSGLPNDRFFAVRPEGSVSTLKIQRTERGDSAVYLCASSSTTGELFFGEGSRLTVL.

The chain has TRBV2 and TRBJ2-5; the D gene is possibly TRBD2 (5 bases). V lost 1 base, J lost 4 bases, and 10 bases lay in between. The CDR3 covers 14 residues. Per germline, CDR1 SNHLY and CDR2 FYNNEI. The CDR3 loop is CASSEVRLRETQYF. CDR3 nucleotides: TGTGCCAGCAGTGAAGTCCGACTAAGAGAGACCCAGTACTTC.

The gene calls are TRBV5-1 and TRBJ1-2, with a weak D call TRBD1 (5 bases). CDR1 and CDR2 (germline): SGHRS, YFSETQ. The length of the CDR3 is 15 residues. Trimming took 0 bases from V and 2 from J, leaving 11 bases between them. CDR3 nucleotides: TGCGCCAGCAGCTTGGATCCAGGGATGAACTATGGCTACACCTTC. Amino acid sequence: CASSLDPGMNYGYTF.

This clone was observed a few times. The V call is TRBV30, the J call TRBJ2-2; 8 bases are shared with TRBD1. The germline gives CDR1 GTSNPN, CDR2 SVGIG (reference sequence). The V and J ends lost 2 bases and 4 bases, in that order; junction bases with no gene match: 9. CDR3 length: 16 amino acids. CDR3 sequence (DNA): TGTGCCTGGAGTTCCCTGGACAGGGCAATCACCGGGGAGCTGTTTTTT. Translating it yields CAWSSLDRAITGELFF.

The V gene is TRBV30, the J gene TRBJ2-5; TRBD2 matches 8 bases. With 0 bases clipped from V and 5 bases from J, the junction kept 11 bases outside the gene matches. The germline gives CDR1 GTSNPN, CDR2 SVGIG (reference sequence). This CDR3 is 16 amino acids long. The CDR3 DNA reads as TGTGCCTGGAGTGTTGGACTAGCCTCTTTTTCGGAGACCCAGTACTTC. As protein: CAWSVGLASFSETQYF.

This clone was recorded a few times. The chain uses TRBV5-1 and TRBJ2-7; 8 nucleotides match TRBD1. The CDR3 has 15 amino acids. Germline values: CDR1 SGHRS, CDR2 YFSETQ. J was trimmed by 4 bases and V by 0 bases; bases with no gene match: 6. The CDR3 DNA follows: TGCGCCAGCAGCTTGGGGACAGGGTCGTGGTACGAGCAGTACTTC. It is translated as CASSLGTGSWYEQYF.

This chain joins TRBV5-4 and TRBJ1-1; D unclear. CDR3 length: 14 amino acids. The germline gives CDR1 SGHNT, CDR2 YYREEE (reference sequence). Deletions cut 1 base from V and 1 base from J, with 8 bases between. CDR3: CASSLSVGNTEAFF. CDR3 nucleotide sequence: TGTGCCAGCAGCTTGTCGGTTGGGAACACTGAAGCTTTCTTT. The whole variable domain, filled in from reference TRBV5-4 and TRBJ1-1, reads ETGVTQSPTHLIKTRGQQVTLRCSSQSGHNTVSWYQQALGQGPQFIFQYYREEENGRGNFPPRFSGLQFPNYSSELNVNALELDDSALYLCASSLSVGNTEAFFGQGTRLTVV.

Points on this clone: Other DNA sequences of this sample code for an identical CDR3. This chain joins TRBV7-2 and TRBJ2-3; 11 positions agree with TRBD2. With 5 bases clipped from V and 5 bases from J, the junction kept 3 bases outside the gene matches. Germline V gives CDR1 SGHTA, CDR2 FQGNSA. The CDR3 is 14 amino acids. The CDR3 DNA sequence: TGTGCCAGCAGCCCAGGACTAGCGGGAGATACGCAGTATTTT. Translated: CASSPGLAGDTQYF. Complete variable domain (other parts from reference TRBV7-2 and TRBJ2-3): GAGVSQSPSNKVTEKGKDVELRCDPISGHTALYWYRQSLGQGLEFLIYFQGNSAPDKSGLPSDRFSAERTGGSVSTLTIQRTQQEDSAVYLCASSPGLAGDTQYFGPGTRLTVL.

In this sample, this clone turned up a few times. V usage is TRBV5-1 and J usage is TRBJ2-1, with 10 positions matching TRBD2. Germline CDR1 is SGHRS and CDR2 is YFSETQ. The CDR3 spans 16 residues. V shed 0 bases, J shed 3 bases, and the junction held 3 bases outside the gene matches. CDR3 sequence (DNA): TGCGCCAGCAGCTTGGGGACTAGCGGAAGCTACAATGAGCAGTTCTTC. This encodes CASSLGTSGSYNEQFF.

This clone was recorded a few times. The chain carries TRBV11-2 and TRBJ2-7, with 9 bases fitting TRBD1. From germline, CDR1 is SGHAT and CDR2 FQNNGV. V dropped 5 bases and J dropped 6; count of bases not matched to a gene: 8. This CDR3 is built from 14 residues. CDR3: CASSPRDRAVEQYF. In nucleotides, the CDR3 is TGTGCCAGCAGCCCGCGGGACAGGGCTGTCGAGCAGTACTTC. The full variable domain, in which reference TRBV11-2 and TRBJ2-7 provide the parts outside the CDR3, is EAGVAQSPRYKIIEKRQSVAFWCNPISGHATLYWYQQILGQGPKLLIQFQNNGVVDDSQLPKDRFSAERLKGVDSTLKIQPAKLEDSAVYLCASSPRDRAVEQYFGPGTRLTVT.

The V and J genes are TRBV25-1 and TRBJ1-2, with D possibly TRBD1 on 6 matching bases. Trimming took 6 bases from V and 8 from J, leaving 25 bases between them. CDR3 length: 16 amino acids. CDR1 is MGHDK and CDR2 is SYGVNS in the germline V gene. CDR3 in amino acids: CASSPSRIPGEGGYTF. Written as DNA, the CDR3 is TGTGCCAGCAGCCCCTCAAGAATCCCAGGGGAGGGGGGCTACACCTTC.

The sample holds many counts of this clone. V and J are TRBV5-1 and TRBJ1-4; D may be TRBD1 (5 bases). The length of the CDR3 is 15 residues. Germline V CDR1 and CDR2: SGHRS, YFSETQ. Deletions cut 4 bases from V and 3 bases from J, with 13 bases between. CDR3 coding DNA: TGCGCCAGCAGCGATCAGGGCCCGGCTAATGAAAAACTGTTTTTT. Residues: CASSDQGPANEKLFF.

A few counts support this clone. The rearrangement joins TRBV2 to TRBJ1-1; tentatively, D is TRBD1 (5 bases). V shed 6 bases and J shed 1 base, with 9 bases lying between them. This CDR3 comprises 13 residues. Germline assignment: CDR1 SNHLY and CDR2 FYNNEI. CDR3 DNA sequence: TGTGCCAGCAGGGGGGACGGGAACACTGAAGCTTTCTTT. It translates to CASRGDGNTEAFF.

This chain links TRBV5-1 with TRBJ1-1; 10 bases fit TRBD1. The germline CDR1 and CDR2 sequences are SGHRS and YFSETQ. CDR3 length: 16 residues. The trim removed 4 bases at V and 0 bases at J, leaving 6 bases unmatched. This CDR3 is CASSRVTGGLNTEAFF. The CDR3 DNA is TGCGCCAGCAGCAGAGTGACAGGGGGCTTGAACACTGAAGCTTTCTTT.

The chain is built from TRBV30 and TRBJ2-2; 11 positions match TRBD2. This CDR3 is 14 amino acids long. The V segment lost 4 bases and the J segment 4 bases; nucleotides outside the gene matches: 2. CDR1 is GTSNPN and CDR2 is SVGIG in the germline V gene (reference sequence). In DNA form, the CDR3 reads TGTGCCTGGAAAACTAGCGGGAGCACCGGGGAGCTGTTTTTT. Its protein is CAWKTSGSTGELFF.

The gene calls are TRBV6-6 and TRBJ1-5; no reliable D call. V shed 6 bases and J shed 4 bases, with 10 bases lying between them. Germline V gene lookup returns CDR1 MNHNY and CDR2 SVGAGI (reference sequence). The CDR3 loop spans 13 amino acids. The CDR3 spells CASRGPVNQPQHF. The CDR3 nucleotides are TGTGCCAGCAGAGGACCCGTTAATCAGCCCCAGCATTTT.

The CDR3 DNA follows: TGTGCCAATGGCCCAGGTCTAGCGGGAGAGAATGAGCAGTTCTTC. As protein: CANGPGLAGENEQFF. The chain joins TRBV10-3 to TRBJ2-1; 10 bases map to TRBD2. V lost 10 bases and J lost 7; bases outside the gene matches: 13. CDR1 and CDR2 (germline): ENHRY, SYGVKD. The CDR3 sequence is 15 residues long.

V usage is TRBV7-2 and J usage is TRBJ2-1; D not resolved. This CDR3 is 14 amino acids long. CDR1 is SGHTA and CDR2 is FQGNSA in the germline V gene. The V end was cut by 5 bases, the J end by 7 bases, with 15 bases between. CDR3 DNA: TGTGCCAGCAGCCCCTCCTATGGGCTGAATGAGCAGTTCTTC. Its translation: CASSPSYGLNEQFF. The full variable domain, its missing parts supplied by reference TRBV7-2 and TRBJ2-1, is GAGVSQSPSNKVTEKGKDVELRCDPISGHTALYWYRQSLGQGLEFLIYFQGNSAPDKSGLPSDRFSAERTGGSVSTLTIQRTQQEDSAVYLCASSPSYGLNEQFFGPGTRLTVL.

A single count supports this clone. V gene TRBV18 combines with J gene TRBJ2-3, with D possibly being TRBD2 (7 bases). This CDR3 region has 17 residues. Trimming cost V 0 bases and J 1 base, with 14 bases left between them. Germline CDR1 reads KGHSH; CDR2 reads LQKENI. The CDR3 sequence is CASSPPRGGEGTDTQYF. The CDR3 DNA reads as TGTGCCAGCTCACCACCGAGGGGGGGCGAAGGCACAGATACGCAGTATTTT.

The table lists this clone with a few counts. This rearrangement joins TRBV10-3 to TRBJ1-1, with D hard to call. CDR1 and CDR2 (germline): ENHRY, SYGVKD. V shed 5 bases and J shed 1 base, with 8 bases lying between them. CDR3 length: 13 residues. The CDR3 sequence is CAISKIQNTEAFF. DNA of the CDR3: TGTGCCATCAGTAAAATCCAGAACACTGAAGCTTTCTTT.

The chain carries TRBV27 and TRBJ1-6; no clear D gene. CDR1 and CDR2 (germline): MNHEY, SMNVEV (reference sequence). This CDR3 comprises 16 residues. V lost 2 bases to trimming and J lost 9 bases, with 17 bases between them. The CDR3 bases are TGTGCCAGCAGTTTAGGGTCGAAGGGTGGCAGTTCACCCCTCCACTTT. Its translation: CASSLGSKGGSSPLHF.

The chain employs TRBV5-1 and TRBJ2-1, with 10 bases aligning to TRBD2. The junction had 11 bases not matched to a gene; V was cut back by 4 bases and J by 7 bases. Germline V gene data show CDR1 as SGHRS and CDR2 as YFSETQ. The CDR3 consists of 16 residues. The CDR3 coding sequence is TGCGCCAGCAGCGTCACTCTAGCGGGAGCGTCAAATGAGCAGTTCTTC. The encoded protein is CASSVTLAGASNEQFF.

The chain uses TRBV9 and TRBJ1-6; D is unclear. The length of the CDR3 is 14 residues. Germline V gives CDR1 SGDLS, CDR2 YYNGEE. Trimming shortened V by 4 bases and J by 7 bases, and 12 bases separated the two germline ends. The CDR3 sequence is CASSINWNNSPLHF. CDR3 nucleotide sequence: TGTGCCAGCAGCATCAACTGGAACAATTCACCCCTCCACTTT.

The chain recombines TRBV7-2 with TRBJ2-7, with 8 bases that match TRBD1. There are 15 residues in the CDR3. V lost 5 bases and J lost 0; bases outside the gene matches: 6. Germline assignment: CDR1 SGHTA and CDR2 FQGNSA. CDR3 region: CASSLDRDSSYEQYF. In DNA, the CDR3 is TGTGCCAGCAGCCTGGACAGGGATAGCTCCTACGAGCAGTACTTC.

This chain connects TRBV6-1 to TRBJ1-1; a possible D gene is TRBD1 (5 bases). Germline V gene lookup returns CDR1 MNHNS and CDR2 SASEGT. There are 12 residues in the CDR3. The germline V and J ends were trimmed by 7 bases and 4 bases, with 10 bases remaining between them. This CDR3 reads CASTRAGTEAFF. CDR3 sequence (DNA): TGTGCCAGCACCAGGGCGGGCACTGAAGCTTTCTTT.

The genes are TRBV2 and TRBJ2-1; D is ambiguous. Germline V gene data show CDR1 as SNHLY and CDR2 as FYNNEI. This CDR3 has 15 residues. Between the trimmed V and J ends, which lost 6 bases and 3 bases, there was a span of 15 bases. CDR3 amino acids: CASRPPSRNYNEQFF. The CDR3 DNA reads TGTGCCAGCAGGCCACCTAGTAGAAACTACAATGAGCAGTTCTTC.

The chain couples TRBV19 to TRBJ1-5; D gene uncertain. V lost 5 bases to trimming and J lost 1 base, with 6 bases between them. The CDR3 runs to 13 residues. Germline CDR1 reads LNHDA; CDR2 reads SQIVND (reference sequence). In nucleotides, the CDR3 is TGTGCCAGTAGTTCGTGGAGCAATCAGCCCCAGCATTTT. Translation: CASSSWSNQPQHF.